This T cell receptor beta chain was recovered during a study of shared clonotypes between healthy human individuals. Findings of the study overall: It was the non-shared clonotypes that had lower generation probabilities than clonotypes shared by all four donors.

Measured with immunoSEQ multiplex PCR; TCRdb has only the in-frame clones, and not every one. The table has hundreds of thousands of clones, almost 95% seen once. Cells designated naive CD8 were CD45RO-negative and were positively selected for CCR7, with terminally differentiated effector memory CD45RA+ cells excluded. Turning to this clone: Antigen unknown.

Losses at the gene ends were 4 bases for V and 9 bases for J; bases not matched to a gene: 15. This CDR3 spans 18 amino acids. Looked up from germline, CDR1 is SGHRS and CDR2 is YFSETQ. The V and J genes are TRBV5-1 and TRBJ2-1; 14 bases are a match to TRBD2. This TCR came from a man aged 30-40 years in good health. Sequencing was carried out using naive CD8+ T cells sorted from blood. The CDR3 reads CASSPPYTGLAGVGEQFF. CDR3 bases: TGCGCCAGCAGCCCACCCTATACGGGACTAGCGGGAGTGGGTGAGCAGTTCTTC.